The TCR beta chain under discussion was sequenced for a study of T cell clonotyping in hematopoietic cell transplantation. Trimming left V 4 bases short and J 4 bases short, with 13 bases between. The CDR3 is 14 amino acids. CDR1 SGHDN and CDR2 FVKESK come from the germline V gene. Blood collection times were about day -28 and days 30, 100, 180 posttransplant. This table comes from immunoSEQ multiplex PCR, and its TCRdb copy is limited to in-frame clones, with some not included. Counted here are 1,100 or so clones, over 90% occurring once; the ten biggest clones make up less than 4.5%. On this clone: No antigen is known for it.

Notes on the study in general: Recipient TCR diversity dropped after transplant; expanded clonotypes rose from day 30 to 180. Cells were unsorted, so CD4 and CD8 contributions were not separated. Higher Inverse Simpson Index values in graft donor and pretransplant recipient predicted broader posttransplant TCR diversity.

This chain joins TRBV14 and TRBJ1-2; the D gene is possibly TRBD1 (6 bases). The sequencing used PBMCs, collected 180 days after allogeneic stem cell transplant. The sequence came from a male patient aged 45-60 years who had an allogeneic stem cell transplant from a related donor, so T cells may come from the graft donor. Some clones in this sample may be carry-over from other donors' samples. In DNA form, the CDR3 reads TGTGCCAGCAGCCGACCGGGACACAGCTATGGCTACACCTTC. Translating gives CASSRPGHSYGYTF.